A single sample gave rise to the 31 T cell receptor beta chains below, sequenced in a study of blood T cell repertoires in COVID-19. Method: immunoSEQ multiplex PCR; TCRdb's copy keeps in-frame clones and lacks some. The sample holds a few hundred thousand clones; about 90% are singletons and the top ten take more than 9%. The sample consisted of PBMCs or T cells enriched from blood (not recorded which). These receptors were obtained from a woman in her twenties or thirties who had recovered from COVID-19.

The chain links TRBV28 to TRBJ1-2, with TRBD1 matching over 8 bases. With V trimmed by 4 bases and J by 4 bases, 5 bases remained unmatched. This CDR3 region has 14 residues. Looked up from germline, CDR1 is MDHEN and CDR2 is SYDVKM. DNA for the CDR3: TGTGCCAGCAGTTCGGGACAGGCAAGCTATGGCTACACCTTC. As protein: CASSSGQASYGYTF.

V is TRBV7-9 and J is TRBJ1-4; 7 bases align to TRBD1. CDR1 is SEHNR and CDR2 is FQNEAQ in the germline V gene (reference sequence). The CDR3 runs 15 residues. The junction had 4 bases not matched to a gene; V was cut back by 1 base and J by 5 bases. The CDR3 DNA reads TGTGCCAGCAGCTTAGTTGGGACAGAAAATGAAAAACTGTTTTTT. It encodes CASSLVGTENEKLFF.

The chain has TRBV3-1 (or the pseudogene TRBV3-2) and TRBJ1-2, with 9 nucleotides matching TRBD1. The germline CDR1 and CDR2 sequences are LGHDT and YNNKEL (reference sequence). This CDR3 has 13 amino acids. J lost 6 bases, V lost 8 bases, and 7 bases had no gene match. This chain's CDR3 is CASSDRGWDGYTF. CDR3 coding DNA: TGTGCCAGCTCGGACAGGGGATGGGATGGCTACACCTTC.

This clone was seen only a few times. The V call is TRBV9, the J call TRBJ1-1, with 7 bases that match TRBD1. After removal of 3 bases from V and 0 bases from J, the junction contained 2 bases not matched to a gene. There are 14 residues in the CDR3. Per germline, CDR1 SGDLS and CDR2 YYNGEE. The CDR3 region has the DNA TGTGCCAGCAGCGCGGGACAGTTGAACACTGAAGCTTTCTTT. It translates to CASSAGQLNTEAFF.

CDR3 sequence reads: CASRAGRSYNEQFF. The CDR3, as DNA: TGTGCCAGTAGAGCGGGACGCTCCTACAATGAGCAGTTCTTC. The J gene is TRBJ2-1, the V gene TRBV19; TRBD2 agrees at 7 bases. The CDR3 loop spans 14 amino acids. V trimming: 6 bases; J trimming: 0 bases; junction bases outside the gene matches: 2. CDR1 and CDR2 from the germline V gene are LNHDA and SQIVND (reference sequence).

This sequence joins TRBV18 and TRBJ2-2, with D unresolved. This CDR3 is built from 14 residues. Trimming left V 3 bases short and J 6 bases short, with 11 bases between. The germline CDR1 and CDR2 sequences are KGHSH and LQKENI. As DNA, the CDR3 is TGTGCCAGCTCACCGATAACCGAGGCCGGGGAGCTGTTTTTT. Its protein is CASSPITEAGELFF.

The rearrangement uses TRBV5-4 and TRBJ1-2; 8 bases are a match to TRBD1. The CDR3 spans 17 residues. V trimming: 0 bases; J trimming: 0 bases; junction bases outside the gene matches: 7. CDR1 and CDR2 from the germline V gene are SGHNT and YYREEE (reference sequence). CDR3 amino acids: CASSLGGQTGANYGYTF. DNA for the CDR3: TGTGCCAGCAGCTTGGGGGGACAGACAGGGGCTAACTATGGCTACACCTTC.

In regard to this clone: Compared with germline, one end of the junction differs, possibly owing to a read error. The V and J genes are TRBV7-7 and TRBJ2-5; 7 nucleotides align to TRBD1. Germline V CDR1 and CDR2: SSHAT, FNYEAQ (reference sequence). The CDR3 is 15 amino acids. CDR3 in DNA: TGTGCTAGCAGCTTAGCTCGACAGGGAAAAGAGACCCAGTACTTC. Protein sequence: CASSLARQGKETQYF.

This chain links TRBV6-5 with TRBJ2-7, with 7 bases fitting TRBD1. V gave up 2 bases and J gave up 4 bases; unmatched junction bases: 2. The CDR3 length is 13 residues. Germline CDR1 MNHEY, CDR2 SVGAGI. The CDR3 bases are TGTGCCAGCAGTTACGACAGGGCTTACGAGCAGTACTTC. Protein: CASSYDRAYEQYF.

This chain joins TRBV11-2 and TRBJ2-3, with D tentatively TRBD2 (6 bases). V was trimmed by 5 bases and J by 1 base, leaving 16 bases between them. From germline, CDR1 is SGHAT and CDR2 FQNNGV. This CDR3 region has 16 residues. The CDR3 here is CASSQGWGRRTDTQYF. The CDR3 DNA reads as TGTGCCAGCAGCCAAGGGTGGGGGAGGCGCACAGATACGCAGTATTTT. Full variable domain (rest looked up from reference TRBV11-2 and TRBJ2-3): EAGVAQSPRYKIIEKRQSVAFWCNPISGHATLYWYQQILGQGPKLLIQFQNNGVVDDSQLPKDRFSAERLKGVDSTLKIQPAKLEDSAVYLCASSQGWGRRTDTQYFGPGTRLTVL.

This clone was detected only a few times. CDR3 DNA: TGCGCCAGCAGCCAGATATCCGGATTCAGGTTCTTTAACTATGGCTACACCTTC. Translating it yields CASSQISGFRFFNYGYTF. The genes are TRBV4-1 and TRBJ1-2; D is undetermined. The germline CDR1 and CDR2 sequences are MGHRA and YSYEKL. This CDR3 has 18 amino acids. V lost 3 bases, J lost 1 base, and 21 bases lay in between.

This chain uses TRBV30 with TRBJ2-7; D uncertain. There are 11 residues in the CDR3. CDR1 is GTSNPN and CDR2 is SVGIG in the germline V gene (reference sequence). Between the trimmed V and J ends, which lost 5 bases and 3 bases, there was a span of 8 bases. CDR3 nucleotide sequence: TGTGCCTGGTCGCTAGTCTACGAGCAGTACTTC. Encoded protein: CAWSLVYEQYF. The full variable domain, with the rest looked up from reference TRBV30 and TRBJ2-7, is SQTIHQWPATLVQPVGSPLSLECTVEGTSNPNLYWYRQAAGRGLQLLFYSVGIGQISSEVPQNLSASRPQDRQFILSSKKLLLSDSGFYLCAWSLVYEQYFGPGTRLTVT.

The chain has TRBV7-2 and TRBJ1-2; 7 nucleotides agree with TRBD1. After removal of 5 bases from V and 1 base from J, the junction contained 1 base not matched to a gene. The CDR3 totals 13 residues. Germline values: CDR1 SGHTA, CDR2 FQGNSA. Here the CDR3 reads CASSRDSNYGYTF. In DNA form, the CDR3 reads TGTGCCAGCAGCCGGGACAGTAACTATGGCTACACCTTC.

This rearrangement joins TRBV5-1 to TRBJ2-1; no reliable D call. Germline assignment: CDR1 SGHRS and CDR2 YFSETQ. Trimming cost V 4 bases and J 5 bases, with 16 bases left between them. CDR3 length equals 15 residues. The CDR3 loop is CASSPMTPKNNEQFF. The CDR3 nucleotides are TGCGCCAGCAGCCCCATGACTCCTAAAAACAATGAGCAGTTCTTC.

The chain recombines TRBV28 with TRBJ2-7; D is perhaps TRBD1 (6 bases). Germline V gives CDR1 MDHEN, CDR2 SYDVKM. The CDR3 length is 16 residues. Trimming shortened V by 8 bases and J by 5 bases, and 25 bases separated the two germline ends. The CDR3 sequence: CASAYRQARGVNEQYF. CDR3 DNA: TGTGCCAGCGCCTACCGGCAGGCCAGGGGTGTCAACGAGCAGTACTTC. Full variable domain (outside the CDR3, taken from reference TRBV28 and TRBJ2-7): DVKVTQSSRYLVKRTGEKVFLECVQDMDHENMFWYRQDPGLGLRLIYFSYDVKMKEKGDIPEGYSVSREKKERFSLILESASTNQTSMYLCASAYRQARGVNEQYFGPGTRLTVT.

This chain joins TRBV13 and TRBJ2-7; the D is unclear. CDR3 length: 12 residues. The V gene's germline CDR1 is PRHDT and CDR2 FYEKMQ (reference sequence). The V end was cut by 4 bases, the J end by 7 bases, with 11 bases between. This CDR3 reads CASSSSNGEQYF. CDR3 in DNA: TGTGCCAGCAGCTCATCTAACGGTGAGCAGTACTTC.

The rearrangement links TRBV7-6 to TRBJ1-3, with unresolved D. Trimming took 5 bases from V and 0 from J, leaving 11 bases between them. Germline V gene data show CDR1 as SGHVS and CDR2 as FNYEAQ. This CDR3 region has 15 residues. CDR3 coding DNA: TGTGCCAGCAGCGACACCCCCTACTCTGGAAACACCATATATTTT. Its protein product is CASSDTPYSGNTIYF.

The chain carries TRBV18 and TRBJ2-7; weak D call: TRBD1 (6 bases). Germline values: CDR1 KGHSH, CDR2 LQKENI. The CDR3 length is 15 residues. V was shortened by 4 bases and J by 5 bases, with 18 bases between the two germline ends. CDR3 sequence (DNA): TGTGCCAGCTCACGACAGGCCCCCGTCGATGACGAGCAGTACTTC. Its protein product is CASSRQAPVDDEQYF. The full variable domain, its missing parts supplied by reference TRBV18 and TRBJ2-7, is NAGVMQNPRHLVRRRGQEARLRCSPMKGHSHVYWYRQLPEEGLKFMVYLQKENIIDESGMPKERFSAEFPKEGPSILRIQQVVRGDSAAYFCASSRQAPVDDEQYFGPGTRLTVT.

This chain links TRBV6-2 or TRBV6-3 with TRBJ1-2; D may be TRBD1 (5 bases). Germline CDR1 and CDR2: MNHEY and SVGEGT. Trimming took off 2 bases at V and 8 bases at J, with 15 bases between the two ends. The length of the CDR3 is 14 residues. The CDR3 protein is CASSYEGTPRGYTF. Here the CDR3 DNA reads TGTGCCAGCAGTTACGAAGGGACTCCTAGGGGCTACACCTTC.

This rearrangement joins TRBV7-3 to TRBJ2-1; 12 bases align to TRBD2. The trim removed 5 bases at V and 8 bases at J, leaving 10 bases unmatched. This CDR3 spans 16 amino acids. In germline, CDR1 is SGHTA, CDR2 FQGTGA. The CDR3 region is CASSTGLAGSLDEQFF. The CDR3 DNA is TGTGCCAGCAGCACCGGACTAGCGGGAAGCTTGGATGAGCAGTTCTTC.

V and J are TRBV5-1 and TRBJ2-1, with 13 positions matching TRBD2. This CDR3 is built from 19 residues. Trimming removed 4 bases from V and 0 bases from J; junction bases left unmatched: 10. Germline values: CDR1 SGHRS, CDR2 YFSETQ. The CDR3 DNA is TGCGCCAGCAGCCCCATAACTAGCGGGAGGGCCCTCTCCTACAATGAGCAGTTCTTC. It codes for CASSPITSGRALSYNEQFF.

The rearrangement links TRBV6-4 to TRBJ2-1, with D maybe TRBD2 (7 bases). V lost 5 bases, J lost 8 bases, and 19 bases lay in between. The CDR3 has 15 residues. Germline V gives CDR1 MRHNA, CDR2 SNTAGT. This CDR3 is CASSPGGGGGDEQFF. The CDR3 DNA is TGTGCCAGCAGTCCTGGGGGCGGGGGTGGCGATGAGCAGTTCTTC.

J is TRBJ2-3 and V is TRBV29-1, with a possible D match to TRBD2 (5 bases). Germline V gene data show CDR1 as SQVTM and CDR2 as ANQGSEA. CDR3 length: 12 amino acids. With 5 bases removed from V and 3 bases from J, the gap between germline ends came to 9 bases. The DNA of the CDR3 is TGCAGCGTTCTAGCAGCTACAGATACGCAGTATTTT. It specifies CSVLAATDTQYF.

The chain is built from TRBV12-5 and TRBJ1-5; 9 nucleotides agree with TRBD1. Germline V gives CDR1 LGHNT, CDR2 FRNRAP. The CDR3 covers 14 residues. The V and J ends lost 10 bases and 5 bases, in that order; junction bases with no gene match: 9. This chain's CDR3 is CATEAGQGYQPQHF. In nucleotides, the CDR3 is TGTGCTACCGAGGCGGGACAGGGCTATCAGCCCCAGCATTTT.

The chain combines TRBV30 with TRBJ1-1, with TRBD1 identical over 10 bases. There are 15 residues in the CDR3. The V gene's germline CDR1 is GTSNPN and CDR2 SVGIG (reference sequence). Unmatched junction bases numbered 10, after V lost 1 base and J lost 8 bases. The CDR3 sequence: CAWSAGGTGESEAFF. The CDR3 bases are TGTGCCTGGAGTGCGGGGGGGACAGGGGAATCCGAAGCTTTCTTT. Using reference TRBV30 and TRBJ1-1 for the parts outside the CDR3, the full variable domain is SQTIHQWPATLVQPVGSPLSLECTVEGTSNPNLYWYRQAAGRGLQLLFYSVGIGQISSEVPQNLSASRPQDRQFILSSKKLLLSDSGFYLCAWSAGGTGESEAFFGQGTRLTVV.

In its sample, this clone was seen once. The CDR3 DNA reads TGTGCCAGCAGTTTAGGGACAGGGGTCAACTACGAGCAGTACTTC. It translates to CASSLGTGVNYEQYF. V gene TRBV27 combines with J gene TRBJ2-7, with TRBD1 matching 10 bases. The CDR3 consists of 15 residues. V trimming: 2 bases; J trimming: 3 bases; junction bases outside the gene matches: 4. Germline lookup yields CDR1 MNHEY and CDR2 SMNVEV (reference sequence).

This chain connects TRBV29-1 to TRBJ2-7, with a tentative D call TRBD1 (5 bases). V was pared by 2 bases and J by 1 base, with 15 bases between. Germline V gene data show CDR1 as SQVTM and CDR2 as ANQGSEA. The CDR3 has 15 residues. CDR3 DNA sequence: TGCAGCGTTGAAATGTTATGGGGCCGATCCTACGAGCAGTACTTC. Its translation: CSVEMLWGRSYEQYF.

This chain uses TRBV27 with TRBJ2-1; D might be TRBD2 (5 bases). The CDR3 contains 15 residues. Trimming pared 2 bases from V and 1 base from J, leaving 9 bases between. From germline, CDR1 is MNHEY and CDR2 SMNVEV (reference sequence). CDR3 loop: CASSLGLPSYNEQFF. As DNA, the CDR3 is TGTGCCAGCAGTTTAGGACTCCCTTCCTACAATGAGCAGTTCTTC.

This chain links TRBV19 with TRBJ1-5; no clear D. From germline, CDR1 is LNHDA and CDR2 SQIVND (reference sequence). V lost 1 base, J lost 2 bases, and 6 bases lay in between. The CDR3 runs 14 residues. CDR3 nucleotides: TGTGCCAGTAGTATAGTCTACGGCAATCAGCCCCAGCATTTT. Protein: CASSIVYGNQPQHF.

This clone was recorded only once. This rearrangement joins TRBV12-3 or TRBV12-4 to TRBJ1-2; D unresolved. The V end lost 3 bases, the J end lost 4 bases, and 9 bases lay between the germline ends. This CDR3 spans 13 amino acids. The CDR3 nucleotides read TGTGCCAGCAGTTTGCTGGGGAGCTATGGCTACACCTTC. Translated, it gives CASSLLGSYGYTF.

The sample holds a few counts of this clone. This chain links TRBV7-9 with TRBJ1-6, with D maybe TRBD1 (5 bases). Between the trimmed V and J ends, which lost 5 bases and 10 bases, there was a span of 18 bases. The germline CDR1 and CDR2 sequences are SEHNR and FQNEAQ (reference sequence). The CDR3 spans 15 residues. The CDR3 protein is CASSARDLTESPLHF. The DNA of the CDR3 is TGTGCCAGCAGCGCGCGGGACTTAACCGAATCACCCCTCCACTTT. The full variable domain, with the rest looked up from reference TRBV7-9 and TRBJ1-6, is DTGVSQNPRHKITKRGQNVTFRCDPISEHNRLYWYRQTLGQGPEFLTYFQNEAQLEKSRLLSDRFSAERPKGSFSTLEIQRTEQGDSAMYLCASSARDLTESPLHFGNGTRLTVT.